Below, 19 T cell receptor beta chains from the same sample are listed, as sequenced in a study of preoperative IRX-2 immunotherapy in early breast cancer. Sample treatment: preoperative locoregional IRX-2 cytokine immunotherapy. Method: immunoSEQ multiplex PCR; TCRdb's copy keeps in-frame clones and lacks some. Altogether roughly 25,000 clones are present, 80% to 90% being singletons, with the ten largest covering about 9.4%. The sample consisted of tumor tissue, taken after IRX-2 immunotherapy. These TCRs come from a human donor with breast cancer.

The genes are TRBV29-1 and TRBJ1-1; D is ambiguous. V lost 7 bases and J lost 4, with 16 bases in between. The germline CDR1 and CDR2 sequences are SQVTM and ANQGSEA. The CDR3 is made up of 13 amino acids. CDR3 residues: CSARGVGGTEAFF. In DNA form, the CDR3 reads TGCAGCGCCCGAGGTGTAGGAGGCACTGAAGCTTTCTTT.

The V gene is TRBV5-4, the J gene TRBJ2-5; D is unresolved. Germline CDR1 and CDR2: SGHNT and YYREEE (reference sequence). The germline V and J ends were trimmed by 0 bases and 7 bases, with 7 bases remaining between them. The CDR3 is made up of 12 amino acids. This chain's CDR3 is CASSLATGTQYF. CDR3 DNA: TGTGCCAGCAGCTTGGCCACGGGGACCCAGTACTTC.

The chain joins TRBV7-2 to TRBJ2-1; TRBD2 matches 9 bases. Germline values: CDR1 SGHTA, CDR2 FQGNSA. V was clipped by 5 bases and J by 7 bases; unmatched bases: 12. This CDR3 region has 16 residues. CDR3 coding DNA: TGTGCCAGCAGCCGAACGAGGACTAGCGCCTTTAATGAGCAGTTCTTC. It yields the protein CASSRTRTSAFNEQFF. The full variable domain, with the rest looked up from reference TRBV7-2 and TRBJ2-1, is GAGVSQSPSNKVTEKGKDVELRCDPISGHTALYWYRQSLGQGLEFLIYFQGNSAPDKSGLPSDRFSAERTGGSVSTLTIQRTQQEDSAVYLCASSRTRTSAFNEQFFGPGTRLTVL.

The chain joins TRBV19 to TRBJ2-3, with TRBD2 as a possible D gene (6 bases). This CDR3 region has 14 residues. V lost 6 bases and J lost 1, with 11 bases in between. Germline V gene lookup returns CDR1 LNHDA and CDR2 SQIVND (reference sequence). The CDR3 sequence is CASRSTGGTDTQYF. The CDR3 coding sequence is TGTGCCAGTAGGTCGACGGGGGGCACAGATACGCAGTATTTT.

This CDR3 is CASSLNGLFYEQYF. CDR3 nucleotides: TGTGCCAGCAGCTTAAACGGACTTTTTTACGAGCAGTACTTC. The chain uses TRBV11-2 and TRBJ2-7; tentatively, D is TRBD2 (5 bases). V gave up 2 bases and J gave up 4 bases, with 12 bases separating them. CDR3 size: 14 residues. In germline, CDR1 is SGHAT, CDR2 FQNNGV.

Details on this clone: One end of the junction is discordant with germline, which a read error may explain. The chain couples TRBV5-4 to TRBJ2-2, with 7 bases fitting TRBD1. Per germline, CDR1 SGHNT and CDR2 YYREEE (reference sequence). CDR3 length: 15 amino acids. CDR3 DNA sequence: TGTGCCAGCAGGTTGGGACAGATGAACACCGGGGAGCTGTTTTTT. It is translated as CASRLGQMNTGELFF.

The DNA for the CDR3 is TGTGCCAGCGGGACAGGTTTCACTAATGAAAAACTGTTTTTT. This encodes CASGTGFTNEKLFF. The rearrangement joins TRBV28 to TRBJ1-4; 8 nucleotides line up with TRBD1. J was trimmed by 2 bases and V by 8 bases; bases with no gene match: 4. From germline, CDR1 is MDHEN and CDR2 SYDVKM. The length of the CDR3 is 14 residues.

The rearrangement joins TRBV5-1 to TRBJ2-1; 10 positions agree with TRBD2. This CDR3 is 15 amino acids long. V dropped 0 bases and J dropped 9; count of bases not matched to a gene: 6. Looked up from germline, CDR1 is SGHRS and CDR2 is YFSETQ. CDR3 region: CASSLGAGGPFEQFF. CDR3 DNA: TGCGCCAGCAGCTTGGGAGCGGGGGGGCCCTTTGAGCAGTTCTTC.

The chain is built from TRBV6-6 and TRBJ1-1; TRBD1 matches at 9 bases. Looked up from germline, CDR1 is MNHNY and CDR2 is SVGAGI (reference sequence). The length of the CDR3 is 14 residues. The V and J ends lost 8 bases and 4 bases, in that order; junction bases with no gene match: 8. The CDR3: CASGNRGRGTEAFF. Here the CDR3 DNA reads TGTGCCAGCGGCAACAGGGGGCGTGGCACTGAAGCTTTCTTT.

The genes are TRBV28 and TRBJ2-5; TRBD2 matches 11 bases. The CDR3 consists of 16 residues. V lost 3 bases and J lost 2; bases outside the gene matches: 5. Germline lookup yields CDR1 MDHEN and CDR2 SYDVKM. CDR3: CASSFDSGRDQETQYF. The CDR3 DNA reads TGTGCCAGCAGTTTTGATAGCGGGAGGGATCAAGAGACCCAGTACTTC.

V usage is TRBV9 and J usage is TRBJ1-5; unclear D gene. The CDR3 has 15 amino acids. Trimming left V 0 bases short and J 10 bases short, with 17 bases between. Germline V gene data show CDR1 as SGDLS and CDR2 as YYNGEE. CDR3 nucleotides: TGTGCCAGCAGCGTAGATGAGGGCGTGACGTCTCCCCAGCATTTT. The encoded protein is CASSVDEGVTSPQHF.

The rearrangement joins TRBV20-1 to TRBJ1-1; D call uncertain. The germline gives CDR1 DFQATT, CDR2 SNEGSKA (reference sequence). Deletions cut 5 bases from V and 4 bases from J, with 8 bases between. The CDR3 length is 11 residues. CDR3 in amino acids: CSALGPTEAFF. CDR3 sequence (DNA): TGCAGTGCTCTAGGGCCCACTGAAGCTTTCTTT.

V and J are TRBV4-1 and TRBJ2-6, with 7 nucleotides matching TRBD1. The CDR3 is 15 amino acids. Trimming at V came to 2 bases and at J to 2 bases, leaving 0 bases not matched to a gene. Germline loops: CDR1 MGHRA, CDR2 YSYEKL. The DNA of the CDR3 is TGCGCCAGCAGCCAAACAGGGGCTGGGGCCAACGTCCTGACTTTC. Protein product: CASSQTGAGANVLTF.

V and J are TRBV5-4 and TRBJ2-5, with D possibly called TRBD1 or TRBD2 (5 bases each). The germline V gene has CDR1 SGHNT and CDR2 YYREEE (reference sequence). CDR3 length: 17 residues. V lost 0 bases and J lost 5, with 20 bases in between. The CDR3 nucleotides are TGTGCCAGCAGCTTGGCCGGGACCCCGAGTGGTGGGGAGACCCAGTACTTC. Its protein is CASSLAGTPSGGETQYF.

This chain uses TRBV10-2 with TRBJ2-3; 11 bases map to TRBD2. This CDR3 contains 15 residues. Trimming cost V 6 bases and J 6 bases; bases outside gene matches: 8. CDR1 and CDR2 from the germline V gene are WSHSY and SAAADI. The CDR3 DNA reads TGCGCCAGCAGGGATACTAGCGGGAGCGGGGATACGCAGTATTTT. Protein sequence: CASRDTSGSGDTQYF.

The chain recombines TRBV4-2 with TRBJ2-7; the D gene is possibly TRBD1 (6 bases). The CDR3 totals 15 residues. Germline V lookup: CDR1 LGHNA, CDR2 YNFKEQ. Trimming removed 0 bases at V and 0 bases at J, with 9 bases between. CDR3 DNA sequence: TGTGCCAGCAGCCAAGATGAAGGGGGCTCCTACGAGCAGTACTTC. Translating gives CASSQDEGGSYEQYF.

In its sample, this clone was seen a few times. The chain has TRBV4-1 and TRBJ2-1, with TRBD1 identical over 8 bases. Per the germline V gene, CDR1 is MGHRA and CDR2 is YSYEKL. This CDR3 comprises 20 residues. Trimming cost V 0 bases and J 5 bases; bases outside gene matches: 18. The CDR3 loop is CASSQEQGRDRGDRDNEQFF. The DNA for the CDR3 is TGCGCCAGCAGCCAAGAACAGGGGAGAGACAGGGGAGATAGGGACAATGAGCAGTTCTTC.

The V gene is TRBV18, the J gene TRBJ1-1, with D tentatively TRBD1 (6 bases). Trimming took 3 bases from V and 11 from J, leaving 10 bases between them. Germline CDR1 is KGHSH and CDR2 is LQKENI. This CDR3 is 11 amino acids long. CDR3 in amino acids: CASSPQGTAFF. DNA of the CDR3: TGTGCCAGCTCACCCCAGGGGACGGCTTTCTTT.

This clone was found a few times. The DNA of the CDR3 is TGCGCCAAAAGAGGACAGAAACAATCTACTAGCAATCAGCCCCAGCATTTT. Protein: CAKRGQKQSTSNQPQHF. This chain joins TRBV23-1 and TRBJ1-5, with D tentatively TRBD1 (6 bases). TRBV23-1 is treated as an ORF (open reading frame) with a function not yet certain. The CDR3 has 17 amino acids. The V end lost 10 bases, the J end lost 0 bases, and 22 bases lay between the germline ends.